Listed here are 27 T cell receptor beta chains from one sample, sequenced in a study of cytomegalovirus exposure and HLA in healthy donors. 60 Vbeta and 13 Jbeta primers were used in PCR. TCRdb keeps only in-frame clones here, not all; method: immunoSEQ multiplex PCR. In the table there are around 130,000 clones, approximately 72% of which are singletons. The sequencing input was PBMCs. These receptors originate from a woman aged 55-75 years in good health and CMV-seronegative.

The chain employs TRBV5-1 and TRBJ1-3; D gene unclear. This CDR3 contains 14 residues. V gave up 4 bases and J gave up 0 bases, with 8 bases separating them. Germline CDR1 SGHRS, CDR2 YFSETQ. The CDR3 spells CASSPGNSGNTIYF. The CDR3 nucleotides read TGCGCCAGCAGCCCCGGGAACTCTGGAAACACCATATATTTT.

The CDR3 loop reads CASRGTVPGQGVIEAFF. The CDR3 DNA follows: TGTGCCAGCAGGGGGACTGTCCCGGGACAGGGGGTGATTGAAGCTTTCTTT. This chain uses TRBV11-2 with TRBJ1-1, with 11 positions matching TRBD1. V trimming: 6 bases; J trimming: 7 bases; junction bases outside the gene matches: 16. The CDR3 consists of 17 residues. CDR1 is SGHAT, CDR2 FQNNGV, per germline. Filled out from reference TRBV11-2 and TRBJ1-1, the complete variable domain reads EAGVAQSPRYKIIEKRQSVAFWCNPISGHATLYWYQQILGQGPKLLIQFQNNGVVDDSQLPKDRFSAERLKGVDSTLKIQPAKLEDSAVYLCASRGTVPGQGVIEAFFGQGTRLTVV.

The sample holds a few counts of this clone. The chain recombines TRBV29-1 with TRBJ1-2, with a tentative D call TRBD1 (5 bases). This CDR3 is built from 13 residues. The V gene's germline CDR1 is SQVTM and CDR2 ANQGSEA. V was trimmed by 5 bases and J by 6 bases, leaving 16 bases between them. CDR3 amino acids: CSVTPPGFNGYTF. CDR3 bases: TGCAGCGTTACCCCCCCAGGGTTTAATGGCTACACCTTC.

V is TRBV5-4 and J is TRBJ2-7; 7 bases are shared with TRBD1. This CDR3 is 12 amino acids long. Trimming took 3 bases from V and 6 from J; bases not matched to a gene: 3. CDR1 is SGHNT and CDR2 is YYREEE in the germline V gene (reference sequence). CDR3 DNA sequence: TGTGCCAGCAGCTACCCAGGGGGCGAGCAGTACTTC. Residues: CASSYPGGEQYF.

The V call is TRBV27, the J call TRBJ1-2; 7 bases match TRBD1. J lost 4 bases, V lost 5 bases, and 10 bases had no gene match. The length of the CDR3 is 15 residues. Looked up from germline, CDR1 is MNHEY and CDR2 is SMNVEV (reference sequence). Here the CDR3 DNA reads TGTGCCAGCAGTGCCAGACAGGGATTGGGCTATGGCTACACCTTC. Translated, it gives CASSARQGLGYGYTF.

This clone has just one count. The chain is built from TRBV7-2 and TRBJ2-3, with a weak D call TRBD2 (6 bases). Germline V lookup: CDR1 SGHTA, CDR2 FQGNSA. Trimming removed 3 bases from V and 2 bases from J, with 12 bases in between. The CDR3 contains 15 residues. The chain's CDR3 is CASSLGGSLTDTQYF. The CDR3 DNA sequence: TGTGCCAGCAGCTTGGGGGGTTCCCTCACAGATACGCAGTATTTT.

The genes are TRBV28 and TRBJ1-2; D might be TRBD1 (5 bases). CDR1 is MDHEN and CDR2 is SYDVKM in the germline V gene. V was pared by 2 bases and J by 2 bases, with 6 bases between. This CDR3 comprises 13 residues. CDR3 sequence (DNA): TGTGCCAGCAGTTTAGCAGGGAACTATGGCTACACCTTC. Its protein product is CASSLAGNYGYTF.

This chain connects TRBV6-1 to TRBJ2-7; 12 positions match TRBD2. This CDR3 has 15 residues. J was trimmed by 6 bases and V by 9 bases; bases with no gene match: 12. Germline V CDR1 and CDR2: MNHNS, SASEGT. CDR3 loop: CASSTSGSPFLEQYF. Written as DNA, the CDR3 is TGTGCCAGTTCGACTAGCGGGAGTCCATTCCTCGAGCAGTACTTC.

The CDR3 is CASSQAGRTDTQYF. The CDR3 DNA reads TGTGCCAGCAGTCAAGCGGGGCGCACAGATACGCAGTATTTT. The V and J genes are TRBV5-6 and TRBJ2-3; 7 positions match TRBD2. Germline-derived CDR1 and CDR2 are SGHDT and YYEEEE. V trimming: 5 bases; J trimming: 1 base; junction bases outside the gene matches: 4. This CDR3 is built from 14 residues.

V is TRBV7-9 and J is TRBJ2-1; 13 bases align to TRBD2. CDR1 and CDR2 (germline): SEHNR, FQNEAQ (reference sequence). The CDR3 length is 17 residues. V shed 5 bases and J 3 bases; nucleotides not matched to a gene: 7. CDR3 nucleotides: TGTGCCAGCAGCCCGCGGACTAGCGGGAGTAGCTACAATGAGCAGTTCTTC. It specifies CASSPRTSGSSYNEQFF. Filled out from reference TRBV7-9 and TRBJ2-1, the complete variable domain reads DTGVSQNPRHKITKRGQNVTFRCDPISEHNRLYWYRQTLGQGPEFLTYFQNEAQLEKSRLLSDRFSAERPKGSFSTLEIQRTEQGDSAMYLCASSPRTSGSSYNEQFFGPGTRLTVL.

This clone was counted between two and nine times. The rearrangement links TRBV4-2 to TRBJ2-5, with 7 bases lining up with TRBD1. The CDR3 spans 14 residues. The V and J ends lost 4 bases and 5 bases, in that order; junction bases with no gene match: 7. Germline assignment: CDR1 LGHNA and CDR2 YNFKEQ. The CDR3 sequence: CASSPGQDRETQYF. DNA of the CDR3: TGTGCCAGCAGCCCCGGACAGGATCGGGAGACCCAGTACTTC.

The rearrangement links TRBV7-2 to TRBJ2-3, with 7 bases identical to TRBD1. J lost 3 bases, V lost 2 bases, and 5 bases had no gene match. This CDR3 spans 15 amino acids. Germline V gene lookup returns CDR1 SGHTA and CDR2 FQGNSA. In nucleotides, the CDR3 is TGTGCCAGCAGCTTACCGACAGGGTTGACAGATACGCAGTATTTT. Translation gives CASSLPTGLTDTQYF.

The CDR3 region has the DNA TGTGCCAGCAGCGTACGCGACACAGATACGCAGTATTTT. Its protein product is CASSVRDTDTQYF. V gene TRBV9 combines with J gene TRBJ2-3; D call uncertain. The V gene lost 1 base and the J gene lost 2 bases, with 5 bases spanning the gap. Germline-derived CDR1 and CDR2 are SGDLS and YYNGEE. CDR3 length equals 13 residues.

J is TRBJ2-7 and V is TRBV6-1, with 12 bases identical to TRBD2. The germline CDR1 and CDR2 sequences are MNHNS and SASEGT. Losses at the gene ends were 10 bases for V and 4 bases for J; bases not matched to a gene: 5. CDR3 length: 13 residues. The CDR3 sequence is CATGGLAGYEQYF. In nucleotides, the CDR3 is TGTGCCACCGGGGGACTAGCGGGTTACGAGCAGTACTTC.

This clone was picked up a small number of times. The gene calls are TRBV6-1 and TRBJ2-4; 8 nucleotides line up with TRBD1. After removal of 3 bases from V and 8 bases from J, the junction contained 9 bases not matched to a gene. This CDR3 contains 15 residues. From germline, CDR1 is MNHNS and CDR2 SASEGT. The CDR3 protein is CASSDNPDRVDIQYF. The DNA of the CDR3 is TGTGCCAGCAGTGATAACCCGGACAGGGTTGACATTCAGTACTTC.

Turning to this clone: Its ends do not fully match the called genes, so a read error is possible. The chain has TRBV7-9 and TRBJ2-7; D uncertain. In germline, CDR1 is SEHNR, CDR2 FQNEAQ (reference sequence). This CDR3 contains 12 residues. The CDR3 bases are TGTTCCAGCAGCTTCTTAGTGTACGAGCAGTACTTC. It encodes CSSSFLVYEQYF.

The V call is TRBV6-6, the J call TRBJ2-5; TRBD2 might be the D (6 bases). Germline CDR1 reads MNHNY; CDR2 reads SVGAGI (reference sequence). V shed 2 bases and J shed 1 base, with 8 bases lying between them. CDR3 length: 14 amino acids. The CDR3 loop is CASSYGGTQETQYF. The CDR3 region has the DNA TGTGCCAGCAGTTACGGAGGGACCCAAGAGACCCAGTACTTC.

The rearrangement uses TRBV29-1 and TRBJ2-1; 9 nucleotides agree with TRBD1. CDR3 length: 11 residues. CDR1 is SQVTM and CDR2 is ANQGSEA in the germline V gene. V lost 7 bases and J lost 10; bases outside the gene matches: 5. CDR3 sequence reads: CSAMDRGEQFF. The CDR3 DNA sequence: TGCAGCGCAATGGACAGGGGAGAGCAGTTCTTC.

V is TRBV4-2 and J is TRBJ2-1; 7 bases are shared with TRBD2. Germline assignment: CDR1 LGHNA and CDR2 YNFKEQ. The CDR3 is 16 residues long. V was clipped by 4 bases and J by 1 base; unmatched bases: 7. This CDR3 reads CASSLTSSGSYNEQFF. The CDR3 DNA sequence: TGTGCCAGCAGCCTGACTTCTAGCGGATCCTACAATGAGCAGTTCTTC.

This clone was recorded a few times. This sequence joins TRBV7-9 and TRBJ2-1, with 9 positions matching TRBD2. Germline trimming cut 4 bases from V and 3 bases from J; bases unmatched to any gene: 10. This CDR3 contains 17 residues. Germline CDR1 is SEHNR and CDR2 is FQNEAQ (reference sequence). CDR3 region: CASSSTLAGEVYNEQFF. The CDR3, as DNA: TGTGCCAGCAGCTCCACCTTAGCGGGAGAGGTCTACAATGAGCAGTTCTTC. Full variable domain (rest looked up from reference TRBV7-9 and TRBJ2-1): DTGVSQNPRHKITKRGQNVTFRCDPISEHNRLYWYRQTLGQGPEFLTYFQNEAQLEKSRLLSDRFSAERPKGSFSTLEIQRTEQGDSAMYLCASSSTLAGEVYNEQFFGPGTRLTVL.

This clone is a singleton in its sample. The genes are TRBV25-1 and TRBJ2-7; TRBD1 aligns across 8 bases. This CDR3 spans 14 amino acids. Trimming cost V 4 bases and J 3 bases; bases outside gene matches: 5. Germline values: CDR1 MGHDK, CDR2 SYGVNS. The DNA for the CDR3 is TGTGCCAGCAGTGGCCGGGGGACAGGCTACGAGCAGTACTTC. This codes for CASSGRGTGYEQYF.

The V and J genes are TRBV29-1 and TRBJ2-7; TRBD1 agrees at 8 bases. With 2 bases clipped from V and 2 bases from J, the junction kept 2 bases outside the gene matches. Germline assignment: CDR1 SQVTM and CDR2 ANQGSEA. This CDR3 comprises 13 residues. This CDR3 is CSVEQGAPYEQYF. CDR3 DNA: TGCAGCGTTGAACAGGGGGCCCCCTACGAGCAGTACTTC.

The rearrangement uses TRBV28 and TRBJ2-1; no clear D gene. V lost 7 bases to trimming and J lost 4 bases, with 5 bases between them. The V gene's germline CDR1 is MDHEN and CDR2 SYDVKM. The CDR3 has 11 amino acids. CDR3 protein: CASNLYNEQFF. The CDR3 region has the DNA TGTGCCAGCAACCTATACAATGAGCAGTTCTTC.

This sequence joins TRBV7-3 and TRBJ2-3, with 11 bases aligning to TRBD2. J was trimmed by 5 bases and V by 0 bases; bases with no gene match: 4. The CDR3 covers 16 residues. Germline CDR1 and CDR2: SGHTA and FQGTGA. CDR3 coding DNA: TGTGCCAGCAGCTTAACTAGCGGGGGGGCAAAAGATACGCAGTATTTT. Encoded protein: CASSLTSGGAKDTQYF. Supplemented by reference TRBV7-3 and TRBJ2-3, the full variable domain reads GAGVSQTPSNKVTEKGKYVELRCDPISGHTALYWYRQSLGQGPEFLIYFQGTGAADDSGLPNDRFFAVRPEGSVSTLKIQRTERGDSAVYLCASSLTSGGAKDTQYFGPGTRLTVL.

This clone was seen just once. This chain connects TRBV19 to TRBJ1-2; 7 bases match TRBD1. Germline V gives CDR1 LNHDA, CDR2 SQIVND (reference sequence). The CDR3 runs 14 residues. The trim removed 8 bases at V and 2 bases at J, leaving 8 bases unmatched. The chain's CDR3 is CASFTGQINYGYTF. In nucleotides, the CDR3 is TGTGCCAGTTTCACGGGACAGATAAACTATGGCTACACCTTC.

Turning to this clone: The junction departs from germline at one end; a sequencing error may be responsible. V and J are TRBV28 and TRBJ2-6; 7 positions match TRBD2. The CDR3 consists of 15 residues. Germline-derived CDR1 and CDR2 are MDHEN and SYDVKM. The CDR3, as DNA: TGTGCCAGCAGTTCGGGTCGGTGGGGGGGCAACGTCCTGACTTTC. It encodes CASSSGRWGGNVLTF.

The rearrangement joins TRBV27 to TRBJ1-1, with 8 nucleotides matching TRBD1. V trimming: 6 bases; J trimming: 5 bases; junction bases outside the gene matches: 8. Germline CDR1 is MNHEY and CDR2 is SMNVEV (reference sequence). CDR3 length: 14 residues. Here the CDR3 reads CASRRTGGWTEAFF. The CDR3 DNA sequence: TGTGCCAGCAGGCGAACAGGGGGATGGACTGAAGCTTTCTTT.